One sample yielded the 22 T cell receptor beta chains listed below, sequenced in a study of identical twins. TCRdb passed the 5' RACE reads through MiXCR, listing each CDR3 protein once. The sample has some 1,600,000 distinct CDR3 sequences; around a third are singletons. What was sequenced was cord blood. These receptors were taken from a newborn girl in good health.

This clonotype was counted between two and nine times. The chain links TRBV6-1 to TRBJ1-6; tentatively, D is TRBD1 (5 bases). Trimming took 4 bases from V and 8 from J, leaving 18 bases between them. The germline V gene has CDR1 MNHNS and CDR2 SASEGT. The CDR3 runs 16 residues. This CDR3 is CASSALPQVAYSPLHF. In DNA, the CDR3 is TGTGCCAGCAGTGCCCTCCCACAGGTGGCATATTCACCCCTCCACTTT.

The chain uses TRBV11-2 and TRBJ1-1; D is unclear. Germline CDR1 and CDR2: SGHAT and FQNNGV. The CDR3 sequence is 13 residues long. V was shortened by 3 bases and J by 3 bases, with 8 bases between the two germline ends. The CDR3 DNA is TGTGCCAGCAGCTTTTGGGGATACACTGAAGCTTTCTTT. It encodes CASSFWGYTEAFF.

The chain carries TRBV6-5 and TRBJ2-7, with TRBD2 matching over 8 bases. V dropped 2 bases and J dropped 1; count of bases not matched to a gene: 10. CDR3 length equals 17 residues. Per germline, CDR1 MNHEY and CDR2 SVGAGI. Written as DNA, the CDR3 is TGTGCCAGCAGTTACGCATTAGGGGTAGCGGGATCCTACGAGCAGTACTTC. It specifies CASSYALGVAGSYEQYF.

This clonotype was seen once. The rearrangement links TRBV6-1 to TRBJ1-1; 7 bases fit TRBD1. CDR1 and CDR2 (germline): MNHNS, SASEGT. The CDR3 totals 13 residues. The V gene end was trimmed by 7 bases and the J gene end by 5 bases; junction bases not matched to a gene: 7. CDR3 nucleotides: TGTGCCAGCATTAGGACAGGTTTTACTGAAGCTTTCTTT. Protein: CASIRTGFTEAFF.

This chain links TRBV3-1 with TRBJ2-3, with D perhaps TRBD1 (6 bases). Germline V gives CDR1 LGHDT, CDR2 YNNKEL (reference sequence). V lost 3 bases and J lost 0, with 13 bases in between. The CDR3 has 16 amino acids. For the CDR3, the DNA is TGTGCCAGCAGCCATCTCCCTACAGGGAGCACAGATACGCAGTATTTT. Protein: CASSHLPTGSTDTQYF.

As to this clonotype: The junction does not match germline at one end; this may be a read error. This chain links TRBV20-1 with TRBJ2-1; a possible D gene is TRBD2 (6 bases). Germline loops: CDR1 DFQATT, CDR2 SNEGSKA (reference sequence). This CDR3 is 15 amino acids long. The CDR3 spells CSARSLRLVHNEQFF. CDR3 DNA: TGCAGTGCTAGGAGTTTGAGACTAGTCCACAACGAGCAGTTCTTC.

The rearrangement links TRBV21-1 to TRBJ1-2; TRBD1, the D gene given by the table, was not confirmed from the DNA. TRBV21-1 has pseudogene status. CDR3 length: 15 residues. The CDR3 coding sequence is TGTGCCAACCCGGAGGGGACAGGGGGCCGGGGTGGCTACACCTTC. As protein: CANPEGTGGRGGYTF.

This clonotype came up a few times. This chain connects TRBV20-1 to TRBJ1-2; D remains unclear. This CDR3 spans 14 amino acids. Germline V gene sequence: CDR1 DFQATT, CDR2 SNEGSKA (reference sequence). V lost 3 bases to trimming and J lost 6 bases, with 17 bases between them. Here the CDR3 reads CSASSDRVRDGYTF. The DNA of the CDR3 is TGCAGTGCTAGTAGTGACCGTGTTAGGGATGGCTACACCTTC.

This clonotype was recorded a few times. The V gene is TRBV6-2 or TRBV6-3, the J gene TRBJ2-7, with 14 bases lining up with TRBD2. From germline, CDR1 is MNHEY and CDR2 SVGEGT. With 8 bases clipped from V and 3 bases from J, the junction kept 9 bases outside the gene matches. The CDR3 has 16 amino acids. CDR3 bases: TGTGCCAGCTATGGGACTAGCGGGAGTGAAAACTACGAGCAGTACTTC. Encoded protein: CASYGTSGSENYEQYF.

This clonotype was seen a few times. The J gene is TRBJ2-1, the V gene TRBV7-2, with TRBD1 matching over 7 bases. Trimming at V came to 5 bases and at J to 7 bases, leaving 17 bases not matched to a gene. Germline V gives CDR1 SGHTA, CDR2 FQGNSA. CDR3 length: 17 residues. The CDR3 protein is CASSLPIARDRENEQFF. Written as DNA, the CDR3 is TGTGCCAGCAGCCTCCCCATTGCCCGAGACAGGGAAAATGAGCAGTTCTTC.

This clonotype was seen a handful of times. The V gene is TRBV9, the J gene TRBJ2-7; unclear D gene. CDR3 length: 15 amino acids. V lost 0 bases to trimming and J lost 0 bases, with 10 bases between them. Germline V gene lookup returns CDR1 SGDLS and CDR2 YYNGEE. CDR3 in amino acids: CASSVDYSSSYEQYF. In DNA, the CDR3 is TGTGCCAGCAGCGTAGATTACAGCAGCTCCTACGAGCAGTACTTC.

This clonotype was counted only a few times. The chain employs TRBV10-3 and TRBJ2-7; the D call may be TRBD1 or TRBD2 (5 bases each). Germline V lookup: CDR1 ENHRY, CDR2 SYGVKD. CDR3 size: 15 residues. V was shortened by 6 bases and J by 2 bases, with 17 bases between the two germline ends. The CDR3 loop reads CAISSGTEEAYEQYF. In nucleotides, the CDR3 is TGTGCCATCAGCTCCGGGACGGAGGAGGCCTACGAGCAGTACTTC.

This clonotype was seen only a few times. The V call is TRBV20-1, the J call TRBJ1-2; 8 bases map to TRBD1. Germline V gene sequence: CDR1 DFQATT, CDR2 SNEGSKA (reference sequence). This CDR3 has 12 residues. The CDR3 nucleotides read TGCAGCCGGCCGACAGGGGCGTATGGCTACACCTTC. It specifies CSRPTGAYGYTF.

This clonotype showed up many times. This rearrangement joins TRBV4-1 to TRBJ2-7; a possible D gene is TRBD2 (5 bases). V lost 4 bases, J lost 1 base, and 17 bases lay in between. From germline, CDR1 is MGHRA and CDR2 YSYEKL. The CDR3 has 16 amino acids. CDR3 sequence reads: CASSPQFLADSYEQYF. For the CDR3, the DNA is TGCGCCAGCAGCCCGCAATTTCTAGCTGATTCCTACGAGCAGTACTTC.

This clonotype was picked up many times. The chain uses TRBV12-3 or TRBV12-4 and TRBJ2-6; D is possibly TRBD1 (5 bases). The CDR3 is 15 amino acids. Trimming stripped 3 bases from V and 0 bases from J, with 6 bases between. CDR3 sequence reads: CASSLGRSGANVLTF. The CDR3 nucleotides are TGTGCCAGCAGTTTGGGGCGCTCTGGGGCCAACGTCCTGACTTTC.

This clonotype was detected a few times. V and J are TRBV27 and TRBJ1-6; possibly TRBD1 for D (5 bases). The CDR3 contains 14 residues. Germline V lookup: CDR1 MNHEY, CDR2 SMNVEV (reference sequence). Trimming cost V 3 bases and J 8 bases, with 11 bases left between them. This CDR3 is CASSFKGIHSPLHF. The CDR3 region has the DNA TGTGCCAGCAGTTTCAAGGGGATACATTCACCCCTCCACTTT.

The rearrangement links TRBV20-1 to TRBJ1-5, with D perhaps matching TRBD1 (5 bases). Trimming removed 7 bases from V and 7 bases from J, with 14 bases in between. Germline lookup yields CDR1 DFQATT and CDR2 SNEGSKA (reference sequence). The length of the CDR3 is 12 residues. Here the CDR3 DNA reads TGCAGTGTCCAGGGTCAGGGCCAGCCCCAGCATTTT. Residues: CSVQGQGQPQHF.

There are a few counts of this clonotype. This chain links TRBV2 with TRBJ1-2, with 7 bases fitting TRBD1. Germline-derived CDR1 and CDR2 are SNHLY and FYNNEI. This CDR3 contains 19 residues. The ends lost 0 bases at V and 6 bases at J; junction bases unmatched: 19. The CDR3 DNA is TGTGCCAGCAGTGAAGCGTACGCGTGGGTTGGCAGGGGGAAAAATGGCTACACCTTC. Encoded protein: CASSEAYAWVGRGKNGYTF.

This clonotype came up a few times. V usage is TRBV29-1 and J usage is TRBJ2-7, with D perhaps TRBD2 (6 bases). Germline CDR1 and CDR2: SQVTM and ANQGSEA. Trimming removed 4 bases from V and 3 bases from J, with 16 bases in between. The CDR3 runs 14 residues. CDR3: CSVANGGEYYEQYF. CDR3 DNA: TGCAGCGTTGCCAACGGGGGAGAGTACTACGAGCAGTACTTC.

This clonotype was seen repeatedly, ten times or more. This rearrangement joins TRBV5-1 to TRBJ2-4; D might be TRBD2 (6 bases). CDR3 length: 16 amino acids. The germline V gene has CDR1 SGHRS and CDR2 YFSETQ. Between the trimmed V and J ends, which lost 2 bases and 0 bases, there was a span of 12 bases. CDR3 sequence reads: CASSFRTTLAKNIQYF. As DNA, the CDR3 is TGCGCCAGCAGCTTCCGGACTACCCTAGCCAAAAACATTCAGTACTTC. Combining the CDR3 with reference TRBV5-1 and TRBJ2-4 gives the whole variable domain KAGVTQTPRYLIKTRGQQVTLSCSPISGHRSVSWYQQTPGQGLQFLFEYFSETQRNKGNFPGRFSGRQFSNSRSEMNVSTLELGDSALYLCASSFRTTLAKNIQYFGAGTRLSVL.

The rearrangement uses TRBV20-1 and TRBJ2-2; 7 nucleotides align to TRBD2. V lost 5 bases to trimming and J lost 3 bases; unmatched junction nucleotides: 6. The CDR3 is 14 residues long. The germline CDR1 and CDR2 sequences are DFQATT and SNEGSKA (reference sequence). CDR3 region: CSAPWGGYTGELFF. The CDR3 coding sequence is TGCAGTGCTCCCTGGGGGGGATACACCGGGGAGCTGTTTTTT.

In this sample, this clonotype turned up a few times. A much larger clone differs from this one at a single base, so this may be a read error. Here the CDR3 DNA reads TGCGCCAGCAGCTTCGTCGGTTACAATGAGCAGTACTTC. This codes for CASSFVGYNEQYF. The genes are TRBV5-1 and TRBJ2-5; D call uncertain. Trimming stripped 2 bases from V and 11 bases from J, with 16 bases between. This CDR3 has 13 residues. The germline V gene encodes CDR1 SGHRS and CDR2 YFSETQ.